A single T cell receptor (beta chain) is shown here with its context. Its specificity is not known. V lost 3 bases and J lost 2; bases outside the gene matches: 7. CDR1 and CDR2 from the germline V gene are SGHNT and YYREEE (reference sequence). The CDR3 length is 15 residues. Assay: immunoSEQ multiplex PCR; the TCRdb copy retains only in-frame clones and omits some. The sample contains 17,000 or so clones, approximately 77% of which appear only once. The data derive from a study of T cells in narcolepsy. Study in general: Patients with NT1 or NT2 and healthy control donors were enrolled. Regarding the study as a whole: Healthy controls reportedly lacked the autoreactive clonotypes serially found in patients' blood.

The chain recombines TRBV5-4 with TRBJ2-5; 7 bases agree with TRBD1. The sequence derives from a human donor with narcolepsy. Sequences were obtained from CD45RA- memory CD8+ T cells from PBMCs. In DNA, the CDR3 is TGTGCCAGCAGCTGGGCCCGGGACAGACAAGAGACCCAGTACTTC. This translates into CASSWARDRQETQYF.